This T cell receptor beta chain was captured in a study of T cell responses to AZD1222 COVID-19 vaccine. Study results and caveats: Spike-spanning, vaccine-associated CD4 TCRs were dominant at 160-218 and 743-854.

Sequencing was performed with immunoSEQ multiplex PCR; in TCRdb, only in-frame clones are kept and a portion is missing. This sample has about 130,000 clones, with 90% found just once. Deletions cut 3 bases from V and 1 base from J, with 15 bases between. Per germline, CDR1 LNHDA and CDR2 SQIVND (reference sequence). This CDR3 has 16 amino acids. With respect to this clone: Its antigen remains unknown.

This chain joins TRBV19 and TRBJ1-1; tentative D call: TRBD1 (5 bases). The clonotype was recovered from an adult in good health. The sequences come from peripheral blood, collected on day 0 of MenACWY control vaccination. The CDR3 protein is CASSMYVGLKNTEAFF. Written as DNA, the CDR3 is TGTGCCAGTAGTATGTATGTGGGGCTGAAGAACACTGAAGCTTTCTTT.